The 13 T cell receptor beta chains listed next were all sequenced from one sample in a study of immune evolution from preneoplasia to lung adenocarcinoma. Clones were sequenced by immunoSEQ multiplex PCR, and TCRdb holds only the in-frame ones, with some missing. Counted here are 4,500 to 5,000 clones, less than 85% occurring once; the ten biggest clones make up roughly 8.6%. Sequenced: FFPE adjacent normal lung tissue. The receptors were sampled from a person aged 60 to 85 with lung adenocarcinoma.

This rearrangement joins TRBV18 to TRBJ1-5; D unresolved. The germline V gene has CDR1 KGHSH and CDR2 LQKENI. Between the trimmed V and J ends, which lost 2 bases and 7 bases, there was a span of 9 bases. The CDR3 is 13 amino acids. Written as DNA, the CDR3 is TGTGCCAGCTCACCATCAGAAGACCAGCCCCAGCATTTT. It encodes CASSPSEDQPQHF.

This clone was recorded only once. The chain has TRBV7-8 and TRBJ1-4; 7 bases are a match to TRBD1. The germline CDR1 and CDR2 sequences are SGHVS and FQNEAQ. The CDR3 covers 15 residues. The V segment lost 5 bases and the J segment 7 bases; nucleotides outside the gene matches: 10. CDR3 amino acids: CASSTRQGPSEKLFF. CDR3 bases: TGTGCCAGCAGCACTCGACAGGGTCCAAGTGAAAAACTGTTTTTT.

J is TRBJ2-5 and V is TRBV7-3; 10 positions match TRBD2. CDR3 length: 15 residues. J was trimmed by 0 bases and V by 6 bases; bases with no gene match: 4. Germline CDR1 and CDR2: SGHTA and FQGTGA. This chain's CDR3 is CASSQAGGYQETQYF. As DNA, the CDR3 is TGTGCCAGCAGTCAAGCGGGGGGGTACCAAGAGACCCAGTACTTC.

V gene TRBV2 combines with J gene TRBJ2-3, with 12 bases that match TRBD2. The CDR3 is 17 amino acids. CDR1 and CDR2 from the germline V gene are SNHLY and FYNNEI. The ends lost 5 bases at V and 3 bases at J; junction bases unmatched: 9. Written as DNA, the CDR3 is TGTGCCAGCAGTCCCCTGGGGCTAGCGGGGGGGACAGATACGCAGTATTTT. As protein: CASSPLGLAGGTDTQYF.

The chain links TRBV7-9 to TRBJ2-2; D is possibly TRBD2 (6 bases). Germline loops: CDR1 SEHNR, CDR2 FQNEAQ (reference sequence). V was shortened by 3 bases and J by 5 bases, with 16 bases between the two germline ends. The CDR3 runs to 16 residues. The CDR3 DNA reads TGTGCCAGCAGCTTCGCTTCGCGGGGCCGTACCGGGGAGCTGTTTTTT. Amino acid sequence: CASSFASRGRTGELFF.

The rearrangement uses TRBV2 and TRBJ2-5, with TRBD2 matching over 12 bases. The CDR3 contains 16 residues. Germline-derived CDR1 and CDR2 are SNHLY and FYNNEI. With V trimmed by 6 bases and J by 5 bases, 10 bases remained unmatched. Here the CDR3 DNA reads TGTGCCAGCAGAAGGTCTAGCGGGGGGGAGAGGGAGACCCAGTACTTC. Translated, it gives CASRRSSGGERETQYF.

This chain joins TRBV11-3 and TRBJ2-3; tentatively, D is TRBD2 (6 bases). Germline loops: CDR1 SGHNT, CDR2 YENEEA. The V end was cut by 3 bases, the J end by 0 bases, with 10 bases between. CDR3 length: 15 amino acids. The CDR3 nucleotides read TGTGCCAGCAGCTTCGGCGGGGTGAGCACAGATACGCAGTATTTT. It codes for CASSFGGVSTDTQYF.

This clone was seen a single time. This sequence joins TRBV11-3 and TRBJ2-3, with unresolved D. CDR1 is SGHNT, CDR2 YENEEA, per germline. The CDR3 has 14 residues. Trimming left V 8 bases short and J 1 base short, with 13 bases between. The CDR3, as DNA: TGTGCCAGCTCCTGGGGATCGGGCACAGATACGCAGTATTTT. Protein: CASSWGSGTDTQYF.

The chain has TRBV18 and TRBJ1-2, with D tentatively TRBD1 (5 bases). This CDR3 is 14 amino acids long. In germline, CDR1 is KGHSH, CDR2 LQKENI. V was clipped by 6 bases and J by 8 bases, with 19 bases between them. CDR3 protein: CASSGGWQTMGYTF. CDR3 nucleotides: TGTGCCAGCTCGGGGGGATGGCAGACTATGGGCTACACCTTC.

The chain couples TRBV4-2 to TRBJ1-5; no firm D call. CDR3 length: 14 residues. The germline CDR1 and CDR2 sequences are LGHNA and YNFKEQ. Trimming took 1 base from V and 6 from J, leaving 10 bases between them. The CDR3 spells CASSQVVEGQPQHF. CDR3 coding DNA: TGTGCCAGCAGCCAAGTGGTGGAAGGTCAGCCCCAGCATTTT.

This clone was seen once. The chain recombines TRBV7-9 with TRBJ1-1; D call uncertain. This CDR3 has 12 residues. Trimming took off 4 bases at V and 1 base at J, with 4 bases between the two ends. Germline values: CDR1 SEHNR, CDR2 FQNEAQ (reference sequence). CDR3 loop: CASSSKNTEAFF. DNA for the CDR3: TGTGCCAGCAGCTCGAAGAACACTGAAGCTTTCTTT.

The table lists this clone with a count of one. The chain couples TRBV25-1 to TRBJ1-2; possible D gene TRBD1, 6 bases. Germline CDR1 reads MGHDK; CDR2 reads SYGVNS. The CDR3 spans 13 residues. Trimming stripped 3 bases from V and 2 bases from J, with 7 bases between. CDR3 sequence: CASSDGTNYGYTF. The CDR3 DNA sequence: TGTGCCAGCAGTGACGGGACAAACTATGGCTACACCTTC.

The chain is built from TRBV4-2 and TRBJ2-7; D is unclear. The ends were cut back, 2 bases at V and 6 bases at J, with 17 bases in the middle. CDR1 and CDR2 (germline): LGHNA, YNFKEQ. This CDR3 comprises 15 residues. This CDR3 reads CASSQTRGASSEQYF. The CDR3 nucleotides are TGTGCCAGCAGCCAAACGCGAGGAGCTAGTAGCGAGCAGTACTTC.